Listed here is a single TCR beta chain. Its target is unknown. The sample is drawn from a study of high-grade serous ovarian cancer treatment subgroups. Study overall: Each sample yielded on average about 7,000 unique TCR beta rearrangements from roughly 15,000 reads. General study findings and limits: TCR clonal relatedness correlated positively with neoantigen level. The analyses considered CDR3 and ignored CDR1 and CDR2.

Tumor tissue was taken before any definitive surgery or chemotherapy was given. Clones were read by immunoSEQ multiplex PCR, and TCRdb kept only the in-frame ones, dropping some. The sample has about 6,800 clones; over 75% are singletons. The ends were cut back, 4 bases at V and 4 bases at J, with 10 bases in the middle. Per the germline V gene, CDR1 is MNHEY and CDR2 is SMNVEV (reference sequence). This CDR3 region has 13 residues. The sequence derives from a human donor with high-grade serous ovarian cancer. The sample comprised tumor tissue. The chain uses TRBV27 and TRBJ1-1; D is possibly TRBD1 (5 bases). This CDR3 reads CASSYSRATEAFF. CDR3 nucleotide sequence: TGTGCCAGCAGTTATTCCAGGGCCACTGAAGCTTTCTTT.